This entry lists 8 T cell receptor beta chains sequenced from one sample in a study of T-cell reconstitution after alpha-beta-depleted transplantation in children. Unique molecular identifiers were incorporated into the prepared TCRbeta library. MiXCR, applied by TCRdb to the PCR reads, yields one record per CDR3 protein. The sample records a few hundred thousand distinct CDR3 sequences, about a tenth being singletons. The sequencing here drew on PBMCs from the stem cell graft donor, taken from the stem cell graft. The receptor set was obtained from a human donor who donated a stem cell graft to a child with acute lymphoblastic leukemia.

There are a few counts of this clonotype. V gene TRBV20-1 combines with J gene TRBJ1-2, with D possibly TRBD1 on 6 matching bases. CDR1 is DFQATT and CDR2 is SNEGSKA in the germline V gene (reference sequence). V lost 5 bases, J lost 4 bases, and 17 bases lay in between. This CDR3 contains 14 residues. The CDR3 is CSAGQGQSLYGYTF. CDR3 bases: TGCAGTGCTGGCCAAGGACAGTCCCTCTATGGCTACACCTTC.

The chain recombines TRBV15 with TRBJ2-5, with 8 bases lining up with TRBD1. There are 13 residues in the CDR3. Germline V gives CDR1 LNHNV, CDR2 YYDKDF (reference sequence). After removal of 8 bases from V and 5 bases from J, the junction contained 7 bases not matched to a gene. For the CDR3, the DNA is TGTGCCACCGCCGGACAGGGTTGGGAGACCCAGTACTTC. Its translation: CATAGQGWETQYF. The full variable domain, in which reference TRBV15 and TRBJ2-5 provide the parts outside the CDR3, is DAMVIQNPRYQVTQFGKPVTLSCSQTLNHNVMYWYQQKSSQAPKLLFHYYDKDFNNEADTPDNFQSRRPNTSFCFLDIRSPGLGDTAMYLCATAGQGWETQYFGPGTRLLVL.

Concerning this clonotype itself: The germline gene is not matched at one end of the junction; a read error may be the cause. The chain links TRBV5-4 to TRBJ1-4; D might be TRBD1 (6 bases). Germline values: CDR1 SGHNT, CDR2 YYREEE (reference sequence). This CDR3 contains 14 residues. As DNA, the CDR3 is TGTGCCATCAGCTTGGGGGGACAACCTGAAAAACTGTTTTTT. It is translated as CAISLGGQPEKLFF.

This clonotype was counted many times. V usage is TRBV7-9 and J usage is TRBJ1-1; perhaps TRBD1 as D (5 bases). CDR3 length equals 14 residues. Trimming pared 0 bases from V and 6 bases from J, leaving 11 bases between. Germline V lookup: CDR1 SEHNR, CDR2 FQNEAQ (reference sequence). The CDR3 DNA follows: TGTGCCAGCAGCTTAGCGTCAGGGTTATCTGAAGCTTTCTTT. Protein: CASSLASGLSEAFF.

The table lists this clonotype with a few counts. The chain carries TRBV29-1 and TRBJ1-2; 9 bases map to TRBD1. With V trimmed by 4 bases and J by 5 bases, 11 bases remained unmatched. The germline V gene has CDR1 SQVTM and CDR2 ANQGSEA. The CDR3 runs to 15 residues. Here the CDR3 reads CSVANTGQGRYGYTF. CDR3 sequence (DNA): TGCAGCGTTGCCAATACCGGACAGGGGAGGTATGGCTACACCTTC.

This clonotype appeared a few times. V gene TRBV7-9 combines with J gene TRBJ1-2; D gene unclear. The CDR3 extends over 15 amino acids. V lost 5 bases and J lost 3, with 16 bases in between. Germline CDR1 is SEHNR and CDR2 is FQNEAQ (reference sequence). CDR3 protein: CASSLGSGGDYGYTF. In DNA, the CDR3 is TGTGCCAGCAGCCTAGGGTCAGGTGGCGACTATGGCTACACCTTC.

This clonotype was picked up a small number of times. V gene TRBV5-1 combines with J gene TRBJ2-7; D call uncertain. Germline V gene lookup returns CDR1 SGHRS and CDR2 YFSETQ. V was pared by 0 bases and J by 0 bases, with 10 bases between. The length of the CDR3 is 15 residues. The DNA of the CDR3 is TGCGCCAGCAGCTTGGGGCCAGGAAACTCCTACGAGCAGTACTTC. Its translation: CASSLGPGNSYEQYF.

This clonotype was picked up a small number of times. The rearrangement uses TRBV20-1 and TRBJ2-3, with a weak D call TRBD2 (6 bases). This CDR3 is 13 amino acids long. Trimming removed 5 bases at V and 4 bases at J, with 13 bases between. CDR1 and CDR2 from the germline V gene are DFQATT and SNEGSKA (reference sequence). The CDR3 protein is CSAGEGGPDTQYF. DNA for the CDR3: TGCAGTGCTGGCGAGGGAGGCCCAGATACGCAGTATTTT.